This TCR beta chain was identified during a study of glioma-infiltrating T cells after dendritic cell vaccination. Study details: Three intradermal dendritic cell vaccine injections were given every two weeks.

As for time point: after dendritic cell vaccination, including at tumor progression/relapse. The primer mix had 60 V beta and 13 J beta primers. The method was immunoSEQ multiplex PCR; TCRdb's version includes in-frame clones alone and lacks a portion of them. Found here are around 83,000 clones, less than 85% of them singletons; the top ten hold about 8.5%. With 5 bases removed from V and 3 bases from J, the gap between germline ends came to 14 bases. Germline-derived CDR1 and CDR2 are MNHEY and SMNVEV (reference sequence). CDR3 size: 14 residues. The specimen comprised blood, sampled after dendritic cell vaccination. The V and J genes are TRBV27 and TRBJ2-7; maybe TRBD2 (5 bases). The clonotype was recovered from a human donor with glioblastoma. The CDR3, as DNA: TGTGCCAGCAGTCAAATGGACGGACTCTACGAGCAGTACTTC. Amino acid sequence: CASSQMDGLYEQYF.